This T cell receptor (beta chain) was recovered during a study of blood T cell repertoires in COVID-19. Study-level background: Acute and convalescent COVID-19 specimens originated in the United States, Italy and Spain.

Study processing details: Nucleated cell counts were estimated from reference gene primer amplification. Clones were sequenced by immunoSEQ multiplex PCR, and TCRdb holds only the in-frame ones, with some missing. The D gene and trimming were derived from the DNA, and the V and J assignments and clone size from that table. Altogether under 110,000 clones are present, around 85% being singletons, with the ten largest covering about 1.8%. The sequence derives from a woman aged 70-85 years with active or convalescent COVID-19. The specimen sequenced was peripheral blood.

The CDR3 DNA sequence: TGCGCCAGCAGCCATTCTGATTCTGGGGGACAGGGCACAGATACGCAGTATTTT. Amino acid sequence: CASSHSDSGGQGTDTQYF. V gene TRBV4-3 combines with J gene TRBJ2-3, with 8 bases identical to TRBD1. V gave up 3 bases and J gave up 1 base; unmatched junction bases: 12. This CDR3 is 18 amino acids long. Germline V gives CDR1 LGHNA, CDR2 YSLEER.